A few counts support the clone carrying this T cell receptor beta chain. The data derive from a study of response to subunit inactivated influenza vaccine. MiXCR was run by TCRdb on the RT-PCR reads, yielding one entry per CDR3 protein. The profile shows about 530,000 distinct CDR3 sequences, approximately 13% of them singletons. CDR3 size: 13 residues. V was clipped by 2 bases and J by 9 bases, with 11 bases between them. The chain combines TRBV12-3 or TRBV12-4 with TRBJ2-1, with D hard to call. The TCR was taken from a man in his fifties or sixties who received an inactivated influenza vaccine. The starting material was PBMCs from blood, obtained 35 to 45 days after vaccination. CDR3 bases: TGTGCCAGCAGTTTAAGTGGTTATGTTGAGCAGTTCTTC. This sequence encodes CASSLSGYVEQFF.